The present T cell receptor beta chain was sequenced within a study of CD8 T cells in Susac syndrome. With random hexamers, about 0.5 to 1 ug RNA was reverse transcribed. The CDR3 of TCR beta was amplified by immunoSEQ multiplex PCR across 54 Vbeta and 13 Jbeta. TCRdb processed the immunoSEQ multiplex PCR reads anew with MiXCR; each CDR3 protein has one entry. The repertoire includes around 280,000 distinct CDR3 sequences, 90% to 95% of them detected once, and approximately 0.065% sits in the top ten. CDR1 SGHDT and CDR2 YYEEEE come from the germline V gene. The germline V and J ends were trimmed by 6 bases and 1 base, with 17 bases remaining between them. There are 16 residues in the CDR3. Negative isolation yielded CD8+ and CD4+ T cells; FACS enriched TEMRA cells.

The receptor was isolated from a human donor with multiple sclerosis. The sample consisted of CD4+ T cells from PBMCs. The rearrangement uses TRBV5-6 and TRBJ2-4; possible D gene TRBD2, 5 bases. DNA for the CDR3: TGTGCCAGCACCCGCGGGTTGGTTATGGCCAAAAACATTCAGTACTTC. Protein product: CASTRGLVMAKNIQYF.